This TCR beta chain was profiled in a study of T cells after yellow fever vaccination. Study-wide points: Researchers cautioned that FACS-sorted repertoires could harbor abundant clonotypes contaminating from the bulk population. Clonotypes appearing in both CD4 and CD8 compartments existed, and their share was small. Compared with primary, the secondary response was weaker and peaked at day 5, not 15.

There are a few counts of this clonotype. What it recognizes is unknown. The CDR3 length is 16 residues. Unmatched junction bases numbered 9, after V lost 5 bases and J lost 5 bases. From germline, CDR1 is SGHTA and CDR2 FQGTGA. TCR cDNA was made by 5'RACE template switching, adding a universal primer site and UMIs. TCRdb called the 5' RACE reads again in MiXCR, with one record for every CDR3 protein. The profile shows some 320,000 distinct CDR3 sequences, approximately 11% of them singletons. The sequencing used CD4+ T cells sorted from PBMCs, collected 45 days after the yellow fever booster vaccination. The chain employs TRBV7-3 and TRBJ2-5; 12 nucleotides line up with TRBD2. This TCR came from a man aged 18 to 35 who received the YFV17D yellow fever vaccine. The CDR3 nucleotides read TGTGCCAGCAGCCTCTCTAGCGGGGGGGAAGTGGAGACCCAGTACTTC. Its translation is CASSLSSGGEVETQYF.